This record concerns one T cell receptor (beta chain) sequence. The antigen remains undetermined. Here immunoSEQ multiplex PCR was the method, and the copy in TCRdb shows in-frame clones only, minus some. Among 2.5 million or so clones, 90% to 95% were seen once, and the ten largest hold more than 0.12%. The source of the sample is a study of shared clonotypes between healthy human individuals. Germline CDR1 and CDR2: MNHNS and SASEGT. V was trimmed by 5 bases and J by 4 bases, leaving 15 bases between them. This CDR3 is 15 amino acids long. Study-level points and caveats: Across subsets, estimated richness was generally greater for naive than for memory populations. Incomplete sequencing of sorted subsets was indicated by rarefaction despite large depth.

The rearrangement links TRBV6-1 to TRBJ1-3; a possible D gene is TRBD1 (6 bases). The receptor comes from a man younger than 35 in good health. The specimen was naive CD4+ T cells sorted from blood. The subset: CD45RA+ positively selected. This CDR3 is CASSPYPTGGNTIYF. In DNA, the CDR3 is TGTGCCAGCAGTCCTTACCCCACAGGGGGAAACACCATATATTTT.